This T cell receptor beta chain was captured by sequencing in a study of cytomegalovirus exposure and HLA in healthy donors. Notes on the study in general: Altogether, 164 TCR beta chains were recorded as cytomegalovirus-associated. Earlier analysis looked at TCR beta V segments, and most were productive about 90% or about 30% of the time.

Germline loops: CDR1 LNHDA, CDR2 SQIVND (reference sequence). The CDR3 is 12 residues long. Trimming took off 10 bases at V and 3 bases at J, with 13 bases between the two ends. Unrecorded immune exposure was likely among donors, who were nominally healthy when sampled. This clone was detected once. Its antigen remains unknown. PCR employed 60 Vbeta and 13 Jbeta primers. Clones were read by immunoSEQ multiplex PCR, and TCRdb kept only the in-frame ones, dropping some. Of under 200,000 clones in the sample, around four fifths are singletons; the top ten hold approximately 3.4%. The TCR comes from a female donor in good health and CMV-seronegative. The V gene is TRBV19, the J gene TRBJ2-7; D not resolved. Specimen: PBMCs. The CDR3 spells CATSSLDYEQYF. The CDR3 DNA reads as TGTGCCACCTCGAGTTTAGACTACGAGCAGTACTTC.